The present entry profiles one TCR beta chain with its context. The antigen remains unidentified. The study used treatment-naive patients who had stable or active relapsing-remitting disease as multiple sclerosis controls. Bulk CD8+ and CD4+ cells came from magnetic negative isolation; CD8+ TEMRA by FACS. The source of the sample is a study of CD8 T cells in Susac syndrome. Study-level results: Regarding the TCR sequencing and HLA analysis, the study admitted that a relatively small number of individuals were involved.

Trimming removed 6 bases from V and 2 bases from J; junction bases left unmatched: 12. CDR1 MNHNS and CDR2 SASEGT come from the germline V gene. The CDR3 runs to 18 residues. After extraction with the RNeasy kit, roughly 0.45 to 1 ug of the RNA was reverse transcribed using random hexamers. Amplification of TCR beta CDR3 was carried out by immunoSEQ multiplex PCR, which covered 54 Vbeta and 13 Jbeta segments. TCRdb independently ran MiXCR on the immunoSEQ multiplex PCR reads; one entry per CDR3 protein. Of about 170,000 distinct CDR3 sequences in the sample, roughly 92% are singletons; the top ten hold approximately 0.094%.

The TCR sequence derives from a human donor with multiple sclerosis. The source material was CD4+ T cells from PBMCs. The chain recombines TRBV6-1 with TRBJ2-6; TRBD2 matches at 8 bases. The CDR3 spells CASRSTGLREAGANVLTF. The DNA of the CDR3 is TGTGCCAGCAGATCGACAGGATTGCGGGAGGCTGGGGCCAACGTCCTGACTTTC.